Presented here are 24 T cell receptor beta chains from one specimen sequenced in a study of CD8+ T cells in alopecia areata. The treatment was: oral pan-JAK inhibitor, 5-10 mg twice daily. RNA, once extracted, was reverse transcribed into cDNA for use as the sequencing template. Repertoires were generated with immunoSEQ multiplex PCR, while TCRdb's copy carries only in-frame clones and drops some. The sample lists about 100,000 clones, about 83% seen once, with over 20% in the top ten. The sample in question was CD8+ T cells sorted from blood, obtained at week 24, from a patient treated with tofacitinib. The receptors stem from a human donor with alopecia areata.

The chain is built from TRBV7-9 and TRBJ2-5, with 7 bases that match TRBD1. CDR1 is SEHNR and CDR2 is FQNEAQ in the germline V gene (reference sequence). The CDR3 is 16 residues long. After removal of 5 bases from V and 3 bases from J, the junction contained 12 bases not matched to a gene. The CDR3 DNA is TGTGCCAGCAGCCCAAGACAGGGAAGAGAAGAAGAGACCCAGTACTTC. Translating it yields CASSPRQGREEETQYF.

This chain uses TRBV29-1 with TRBJ2-1; 7 bases line up with TRBD1. Trimming cost V 6 bases and J 4 bases; bases outside gene matches: 24. The CDR3 consists of 19 residues. Germline values: CDR1 SQVTM, CDR2 ANQGSEA. CDR3 region: CSVDHPGQTSGLAYNEQFF. The CDR3, as DNA: TGCAGCGTCGATCATCCGGGACAGACTTCAGGACTGGCTTACAATGAGCAGTTCTTC.

This rearrangement joins TRBV6-5 to TRBJ2-7; TRBD2 might be the D (5 bases). Germline CDR1 MNHEY, CDR2 SVGAGI. Trimming cost V 5 bases and J 5 bases, with 10 bases left between them. This CDR3 contains 12 residues. For the CDR3, the DNA is TGTGCCAGCAGTGAATACGGGGACGAGCAGTACTTC. It is translated as CASSEYGDEQYF.

This clone was seen just once. The chain couples TRBV4-3 to TRBJ2-3; D is perhaps TRBD2 (7 bases). From germline, CDR1 is LGHNA and CDR2 YSLEER. V was trimmed by 4 bases and J by 4 bases, leaving 21 bases between them. This CDR3 is 17 amino acids long. CDR3 coding DNA: TGCGCCAGCAGCCCAGAGGGGGGGGCCGGTATCGCAGATACGCAGTATTTT. This translates into CASSPEGGAGIADTQYF.

The V gene is TRBV2, the J gene TRBJ2-2; 8 bases match TRBD1. There are 15 residues in the CDR3. V gave up 3 bases and J gave up 3 bases; unmatched junction bases: 3. Germline CDR1 reads SNHLY; CDR2 reads FYNNEI. CDR3 DNA: TGTGCCAGCAGTGATGACAGGGGCTACACCGGGGAGCTGTTTTTT. Protein: CASSDDRGYTGELFF.

This chain links TRBV21-1 with TRBJ1-5; the DNA was not compared with TRBD1, the D call given in the table. TRBV21-1 represents a pseudogene. The CDR3 consists of 19 residues. The CDR3, as DNA: TGTGCCAGCAGTAATCTCGGAGGCAGGGGGCAGTGGAGCAATCAGCCCCAGCATTTT. This codes for CASSNLGGRGQWSNQPQHF.

The V gene is TRBV13, the J gene TRBJ2-7; 7 bases align to TRBD2. Unmatched junction bases numbered 5, after V lost 0 bases and J lost 0 bases. The CDR3 has 16 amino acids. The V gene's germline CDR1 is PRHDT and CDR2 FYEKMQ (reference sequence). CDR3 loop: CASSLGGGLSSYEQYF. For the CDR3, the DNA is TGTGCCAGCAGCTTAGGGGGAGGGCTTAGCTCCTACGAGCAGTACTTC.

The count of this clone is one. The J gene is TRBJ2-1, the V gene TRBV7-6; 9 bases map to TRBD2. Per germline, CDR1 SGHVS and CDR2 FNYEAQ. CDR3 length: 13 residues. The J segment lost 10 bases and the V segment lost 1 base, leaving 2 bases of the junction unmatched. This CDR3 reads CASSLGRGGEQFF. The CDR3 DNA reads as TGTGCCAGCAGCTTAGGGCGGGGGGGAGAGCAGTTCTTC.

The rearrangement joins TRBV10-1 to TRBJ2-5; TRBD2 might be the D (6 bases). The CDR3 runs 11 residues. Trimming removed 11 bases from V and 4 bases from J, with 11 bases in between. Germline assignment: CDR1 WNHNN and CDR2 SYGVQD (reference sequence). DNA of the CDR3: TGCGCCGGTCGGGGAGGAGAGACCCAGTACTTC. Translating it yields CAGRGGETQYF.

V usage is TRBV19 and J usage is TRBJ1-3; D is uncertain. Trimming stripped 6 bases from V and 5 bases from J, with 8 bases between. CDR1 and CDR2 from the germline V gene are LNHDA and SQIVND (reference sequence). The CDR3 spans 12 residues. CDR3 nucleotides: TGTGCCAGTAGGACCGGACGAAACACCATATATTTT. As protein: CASRTGRNTIYF.

There are a few counts of this clone. The chain joins TRBV5-1 to TRBJ2-5, with 10 bases fitting TRBD2. The J call may be wrong; the DNA end is better matched by TRBJ2-7. CDR1 SGHRS and CDR2 YFSETQ come from the germline V gene. The CDR3 sequence is 15 residues long. CDR3 in DNA: TGCGCCAGCAAGGAAAGCGGGGGGGCCTCCTACGAGCAGTACTTC. Residues: CASKESGGASYEQYF.

V and J are TRBV7-9 and TRBJ2-7; 10 bases match TRBD2. In germline, CDR1 is SEHNR, CDR2 FQNEAQ (reference sequence). Unmatched junction bases numbered 4, after V lost 5 bases and J lost 0 bases. There are 15 residues in the CDR3. The CDR3 reads CASSPSGGSSYEQYF. DNA for the CDR3: TGTGCCAGCAGCCCTAGCGGGGGCAGCTCCTACGAGCAGTACTTC. The whole variable domain, remainder taken from reference TRBV7-9 and TRBJ2-7, is DTGVSQNPRHKITKRGQNVTFRCDPISEHNRLYWYRQTLGQGPEFLTYFQNEAQLEKSRLLSDRFSAERPKGSFSTLEIQRTEQGDSAMYLCASSPSGGSSYEQYFGPGTRLTVT.

This chain links TRBV4-3 with TRBJ2-7; D is uncertain. The CDR3 spans 14 residues. Germline CDR1 is LGHNA and CDR2 is YSLEER. The V gene lost 4 bases and the J gene lost 2 bases, with 12 bases spanning the gap. CDR3 in DNA: TGCGCCAGCAGCCGGTATGGCGGACCCTACGAGCAGTACTTC. It encodes CASSRYGGPYEQYF.

This chain joins TRBV7-3 and TRBJ2-3; 10 bases agree with TRBD2. The CDR3 has 16 residues. J lost 4 bases, V lost 1 base, and 5 bases had no gene match. The germline gives CDR1 SGHTA, CDR2 FQGTGA. CDR3: CASSLRPGLAPDTQYF. The CDR3 DNA is TGTGCCAGCAGCTTAAGGCCGGGACTAGCGCCAGATACGCAGTATTTT.

The chain employs TRBV5-6 and TRBJ1-3; D perhaps matches TRBD1 (6 bases). Germline V gene sequence: CDR1 SGHDT, CDR2 YYEEEE. Trimming removed 0 bases at V and 7 bases at J, with 17 bases between. There are 16 residues in the CDR3. The CDR3 region has the DNA TGTGCCAGCAGCTTGGATCCCCGGGGCAGGGGCAACACCATATATTTT. This translates into CASSLDPRGRGNTIYF.

The chain combines TRBV2 with TRBJ2-2; 8 positions match TRBD2. The V gene end was trimmed by 7 bases and the J gene end by 5 bases; junction bases not matched to a gene: 9. The CDR3 runs 15 residues. Germline V gene sequence: CDR1 SNHLY, CDR2 FYNNEI. The CDR3 sequence: CASTGGLAGTGELFF. CDR3 nucleotide sequence: TGTGCCAGCACCGGAGGACTAGCAGGAACCGGGGAGCTGTTTTTT.

The chain is built from TRBV6-1 and TRBJ2-3, with TRBD1 as a possible D gene (5 bases). The germline V gene encodes CDR1 MNHNS and CDR2 SASEGT. The V end lost 1 base, the J end lost 3 bases, and 20 bases lay between the germline ends. The length of the CDR3 is 18 residues. The CDR3 here is CASSEEGQGIILTDTQYF. As DNA, the CDR3 is TGTGCCAGCAGTGAAGAGGGGCAGGGAATCATCCTTACAGATACGCAGTATTTT.

This chain connects TRBV19 to TRBJ1-1; 7 bases are shared with TRBD1. CDR1 and CDR2 (germline): LNHDA, SQIVND (reference sequence). Losses at the gene ends were 4 bases for V and 1 base for J; bases not matched to a gene: 6. The CDR3 covers 15 residues. Here the CDR3 DNA reads TGTGCCAGTAGTAACAGGGGAAGCGGGAACACTGAAGCTTTCTTT. It yields the protein CASSNRGSGNTEAFF.

The genes are TRBV27 and TRBJ2-1, with D unclear. V was pared by 9 bases and J by 6 bases, with 9 bases between. CDR3 length equals 11 residues. CDR1 is MNHEY and CDR2 is SMNVEV in the germline V gene (reference sequence). Written as DNA, the CDR3 is TGTGCCAGTTCCCGATCCAATGAGCAGTTCTTC. It specifies CASSRSNEQFF.

The rearrangement joins TRBV29-1 to TRBJ2-7; 7 nucleotides align to TRBD1. V lost 0 bases to trimming and J lost 0 bases; unmatched junction nucleotides: 5. Germline-derived CDR1 and CDR2 are SQVTM and ANQGSEA. The CDR3 covers 15 residues. The CDR3 DNA follows: TGCAGCGTTGAAGATACACAGGGGTCCTCCTACGAGCAGTACTTC. It codes for CSVEDTQGSSYEQYF.

The V and J genes are TRBV23-1 and TRBJ2-2; 8 bases are a match to TRBD1. TRBV23-1 belongs to the ORF category, with a function that is uncertain. Trimming at V came to 3 bases and at J to 4 bases, leaving 4 bases not matched to a gene. The CDR3 totals 15 residues. CDR3 amino acids: CASSQRQGSTGELFF. The DNA for the CDR3 is TGCGCCAGCAGTCAGCGACAGGGGTCCACCGGGGAGCTGTTTTTT.

This rearrangement joins TRBV10-1 to TRBJ2-5, with 11 bases fitting TRBD1. Germline-derived CDR1 and CDR2 are WNHNN and SYGVQD (reference sequence). The CDR3 is 14 amino acids. Trimming cost V 4 bases and J 4 bases; bases outside gene matches: 2. CDR3: CASSAGTGGETQYF. The CDR3 bases are TGCGCCAGCAGTGCCGGGACAGGGGGAGAGACCCAGTACTTC.

The genes are TRBV5-6 and TRBJ2-3; no definite D call. The CDR3 is 14 amino acids. Germline CDR1 reads SGHDT; CDR2 reads YYEEEE. Trimming took off 4 bases at V and 0 bases at J, with 9 bases between the two ends. CDR3 loop: CASSEDASTDTQYF. Here the CDR3 DNA reads TGTGCCAGCAGCGAAGACGCTAGCACAGATACGCAGTATTTT.

V is TRBV5-1 and J is TRBJ2-3; D remains ambiguous. This CDR3 spans 13 amino acids. Germline V lookup: CDR1 SGHRS, CDR2 YFSETQ. V shed 0 bases and J shed 2 bases, with 4 bases lying between them. In DNA, the CDR3 is TGCGCCAGCAGCTTGGAGCCCACAGATACGCAGTATTTT. It is translated as CASSLEPTDTQYF.